These T cell receptor beta chains were read from a single sample in a study of beta chain features in type 1 diabetes. Repertoires were generated with immunoSEQ multiplex PCR, while TCRdb's copy carries only in-frame clones and drops some. Among some 150,000 clones listed, about 9.7% were seen once. Sequencing was performed on central memory CD4+ T cells from blood. The receptors were sampled from a woman aged 40 to 55 in good health. The CDR3 runs from the conserved cysteine through the conserved F or W. Each record gives: J gene, D gene, clone size, V gene, CDR3 DNA, CDR3 protein. D genes are given only for firm matches. Clone sizes are given selectively: once, few, many, or a class where the clone is expanded.

>TRBJ2-7|TRBD1|.|TRBV7-8
TGTGCCAGCAACACCGGGACAGTGCTCTCCTACGAGCAGTACTTC
CASNTGTVLSYEQYF
>TRBJ1-5|TRBD1|few|TRBV5-1
TGCGCCAGCAGCTTGGGTGGGACAGGGGGCCAGCCCCAGCATTTT
CASSLGGTGGQPQHF
>TRBJ1-2|.|.|TRBV28
TGTGCCAGCAGTTTACTGGGGGCCTTAACTAACTATGGCTACACCTTC
CASSLLGALTNYGYTF
>TRBJ1-5|.|few|TRBV7-8
TGTGCCAGCAGCTTAGGGGCCAGCCCATATCAGCCCCAGCATTTT
CASSLGASPYQPQHF
>TRBJ1-5|TRBD1|.|TRBV7-2
TGTGCCAGCAGCTTAGGGGGGGGACAGGGGGGTCAGCCCCAGCATTTT
CASSLGGGQGGQPQHF
>TRBJ2-2|.|many|TRBV5-4
TGTGCCAGCAGCTTGGGGCAGTTCGCGAACACCGGGGAGCTGTTTTTT
CASSLGQFANTGELFF
>TRBJ2-2|TRBD1|few|TRBV7-2
TGTGCCAGCAGCTTCCAGGGACAGGGCACCGGGGAGCTGTTTTTT
CASSFQGQGTGELFF
>TRBJ1-2|.|.|TRBV5-4
TGTGCCAGCAGCTCTCAGGGTCCCTATGGCTACACCTTC
CASSSQGPYGYTF
>TRBJ1-5|.|.|TRBV5-6
TGTGCCAGCAGCCAAGACGGAGGCTATAGCAATCAGCCCCAGCATTTT
CASSQDGGYSNQPQHF
>TRBJ2-1|TRBD1|.|TRBV7-9
TGTGCCAGCAGCCCCCATGGGGGGACAGGCCGCAATGAGCAGTTCTTC
CASSPHGGTGRNEQFF
>TRBJ2-1|.|few|TRBV19
TGTGCCAGTTCAGTTTCGAAACAGGGTCCCTACAATGAGCAGTTCTTC
CASSVSKQGPYNEQFF
>TRBJ2-2|TRBD2|.|TRBV9
TGTGCCAGCAGCGTTACGGGGGGGCCGGACGGGGAGCTGTTTTTT
CASSVTGGPDGELFF
>TRBJ1-2|.|.|TRBV27
TGTGCCAGCAGTTTATCGGGCATCTATGGCTACACCTTC
CASSLSGIYGYTF
>TRBJ1-6|.|few|TRBV27
TGTGCCAGCAGTTTCTCGAGTAATTCACCCCTCCACTTT
CASSFSSNSPLHF
>TRBJ1-5|.|many|TRBV4-3
TGCGCCAGCAGCCAAGAAAAGGGTCCGGGGGATAGCAATCAGCCCCAGCATTTT
CASSQEKGPGDSNQPQHF
>TRBJ2-7|TRBD2|few|TRBV12-5
TGTGCTAGTGGTTTGGTTCGGCCTAGCGGGCAGTACGAGCAGTACTTC
CASGLVRPSGQYEQYF
>TRBJ2-5|.|.|TRBV2
TGTGCCAGCAGCCAAGACAGGACTCAAGAGACCCAGTACTTC
CASSQDRTQETQYF
>TRBJ2-3|.|few|TRBV5-4
TGTGCCAGCAGCTTAGATCAGGGTCGGACAGATACGCAGTATTTT
CASSLDQGRTDTQYF
>TRBJ2-2|TRBD1|few|TRBV18
TGTGCCAGCTCACAAGGACAGGGTGACACCGGGGAGCTGTTTTTT
CASSQGQGDTGELFF
>TRBJ1-2|.|few|TRBV2
TGTGCCAGCAGTGGAGAGCTGACATCAGTCTACACCTTC
CASSGELTSVYTF
>TRBJ1-3|TRBD1|.|TRBV7-9
TGTGCCAGCAGCCCCCCGGACAGGAACTCTGGAAACACCATATATTTT
CASSPPDRNSGNTIYF
>TRBJ2-3|.|few|TRBV6-1
TGTGCCAGCAAATCAGGGGAAGGCACAGATACGCAGTATTTT
CASKSGEGTDTQYF
>TRBJ2-5|TRBD2|few|TRBV5-1
TGCGCCAGCAGCGTAAGAGCGGGGGACCAAGAGACCCAGTACTTC
CASSVRAGDQETQYF
>TRBJ1-2|.|few|TRBV19
TGTGCCAGTAAGGGCCAGGGGCTTGAGGGCTACACCTTC
CASKGQGLEGYTF
>TRBJ1-3|TRBD1|.|TRBV5-1
TGCGCCAGCAGCCCTGAGACAGGGGGCCACACCATATATTTT
CASSPETGGHTIYF
>TRBJ1-2|TRBD1|few|TRBV4-2
TGTGCCAGCAGCCAAGGGTCCGGGACAGGCTTGGATGGCTACACCTTC
CASSQGSGTGLDGYTF
>TRBJ1-4|TRBD1|few|TRBV4-1
TGCGCCAGCAGCCAAGAGGGGACAGGGGGGAAACTGTTTTTT
CASSQEGTGGKLFF
>TRBJ2-7|.|.|TRBV7-9
TGTGCCAGCAGCCTCGACGACTTGGAGCAGTACTTC
CASSLDDLEQYF
>TRBJ1-1|.|.|TRBV14
TGTGCCAGCAGCCCCCAGGCCGCGGCAGGGGTAGCTTTCTTT
CASSPQAAAGVAFF
>TRBJ2-7|.|few|TRBV5-4
TGTGCCAGCAGCTGGGCGGGGAGTAGGGCCTACGAGCAGTACTTC
CASSWAGSRAYEQYF
>TRBJ2-3|TRBD1|.|TRBV6-1
TGTGCCAGCAGTTTTACGGGACAGGGCCCAGATACGCAGTATTTT
CASSFTGQGPDTQYF
>TRBJ2-5|TRBD2|few|TRBV10-3
TGTGCCATCAGTGACGCGGGACTAGTGCAGACCCAGTACTTC
CAISDAGLVQTQYF
>TRBJ2-2|TRBD1|.|TRBV5-6
TGTGCCAGCAGCTTGGGGGACAGGGTGGGTCAGGAGCTGTTTTTT
CASSLGDRVGQELFF
>TRBJ1-1|TRBD1|.|TRBV19
TGTGCCACCTCGGCAGGGGGCAATCAAAGGAACACTGAAGCTTTCTTT
CATSAGGNQRNTEAFF
>TRBJ2-6|.|.|TRBV18
TGTGCCAGCTCACCTACGAGCTCCGGGGCCAACGTCCTGACTTTC
CASSPTSSGANVLTF
>TRBJ2-3|.|.|TRBV7-9
TGTGCCAGCAGCTCGAGCCCGGGTACGCAGTATTTT
CASSSSPGTQYF
>TRBJ1-1|TRBD1|few|TRBV5-1
TGCGCCAGCAGCTGGACCGGGACAGCGAACACTGAAGCTTTCTTT
CASSWTGTANTEAFF
>TRBJ2-6|.|.|TRBV2
TGTGCCAGCAGTCAAAACCGGGGATCCAACGTCCTGACTTTC
CASSQNRGSNVLTF
>TRBJ1-5|.|.|TRBV9
TGTGCCAGCAGCCCAAGGCCTAGCGCCGGGCCCCAGCATTTT
CASSPRPSAGPQHF
>TRBJ1-1|TRBD1|.|TRBV7-6
TGTGCCAGCAGCCGTAACAGGGGAACTGAAGCTTTCTTT
CASSRNRGTEAFF
>TRBJ2-5|.|.|TRBV19
TGTGCCAGTAGTCTGGACACAGAGACCCAGTACTTC
CASSLDTETQYF